Sequencing of this TCR beta chain was carried out in a study of control samples from healthy donors and cancer patients. The ends were cut back, 1 base at V and 3 bases at J, with 16 bases in the middle. From germline, CDR1 is SGHDN and CDR2 FVKESK. The CDR3 contains 17 residues. Measured with immunoSEQ multiplex PCR; TCRdb has only the in-frame clones, and not every one. The repertoire consists of approximately 160,000 clones, with about 90% occurring once and the leading ten covering about 0.73%. This chain joins TRBV14 and TRBJ2-1; D is tentatively TRBD1 or TRBD2 (5 bases each). This TCR came from a woman aged 25 to 45 in good health. The sample taken for sequencing was blood. The CDR3 reads CASSQGSVWGFYNEQFF. In DNA, the CDR3 is TGTGCCAGCAGCCAAGGTTCAGTCTGGGGGTTCTACAATGAGCAGTTCTTC.